The rows below give T cell receptor beta chains drawn from one sample of a study of T cell responses to AZD1222 COVID-19 vaccine. TCRdb's copy holds only in-frame clones and misses some; the assay was immunoSEQ multiplex PCR. The sample consists of around 100,000 clones, 85% of them appearing once. The specimen comprised peripheral blood, sampled 28 days after the second AZD1222 dose. All receptors derive from an adult who received the AZD1222 COVID-19 vaccine. CDR3s include the opening cysteine and the closing phenylalanine or tryptophan. D genes are given only for firm matches. Expanded clones get a size class; other rows say once, few or many, or leave the size out.

j_call: TRBJ1-5; clone_size: NA; v_call: TRBV21-1; d_call: NA; cdr3_nt: TGTGCCAGCAGCAAAGCGAGGAGGCCGAGGACCCGAATAAATCAGCCCCAGCATTTT; cdr3_aa: CASSKARRPRTRINQPQHF
j_call: TRBJ1-5; clone_size: NA; v_call: TRBV18; d_call: NA; cdr3_nt: TGTGCCAGCTCACCACAGGGTTATAGCAATCAGCCCCAGCATTTT; cdr3_aa: CASSPQGYSNQPQHF
j_call: TRBJ2-1; clone_size: NA; v_call: TRBV4-3; d_call: NA; cdr3_nt: TGCGCCAGCAGCCAAGATCGTAGCGGACCACCCTACAATGAGCAGTTCTTC; cdr3_aa: CASSQDRSGPPYNEQFF
j_call: TRBJ1-2; clone_size: NA; v_call: TRBV11-2; d_call: NA; cdr3_nt: TGTGCCAGCAGCTTGGTCGCCAGGGGAACGAACGGCTACACCTTC; cdr3_aa: CASSLVARGTNGYTF
j_call: TRBJ2-7; clone_size: NA; v_call: TRBV20-1; d_call: NA; cdr3_nt: TGCAGTGCTTGGACTACTGGCGAGCAGTACTTC; cdr3_aa: CSAWTTGEQYF
j_call: TRBJ2-2; clone_size: once; v_call: TRBV11-3; d_call: NA; cdr3_nt: TGTGCCAGCAGCTATCGGGGCGGGACGGTCACCGGGGAGCTGTTTTTT; cdr3_aa: CASSYRGGTVTGELFF
j_call: TRBJ2-1; clone_size: NA; v_call: TRBV27; d_call: TRBD2; cdr3_nt: TGTGCCAGCAGTTCGAGACTAGCGGGGACTAGTTACAATGAGCAGTTCTTC; cdr3_aa: CASSSRLAGTSYNEQFF
j_call: TRBJ1-1; clone_size: NA; v_call: TRBV28; d_call: NA; cdr3_nt: TGTGCCAGTCGAGGGAGGGAAGCTTTCTTT; cdr3_aa: CASRGREAFF
j_call: TRBJ2-7; clone_size: NA; v_call: TRBV18; d_call: NA; cdr3_nt: TGTGCCAGCTCACCAAGGGGGGACGAGCAGTACTTC; cdr3_aa: CASSPRGDEQYF
j_call: TRBJ1-6; clone_size: NA; v_call: TRBV7-2; d_call: NA; cdr3_nt: TGTGCCACCCCGGGGGGTCAGAGCTCCTATAATTCACCCCTCCACTTT; cdr3_aa: CATPGGQSSYNSPLHF
j_call: TRBJ1-5; clone_size: NA; v_call: TRBV10-1; d_call: NA; cdr3_nt: TGCGCCAGCAGTCCCTCAGGGGTTTCTCAGCCCCAGCATTTT; cdr3_aa: CASSPSGVSQPQHF
j_call: TRBJ1-6; clone_size: NA; v_call: TRBV5-8; d_call: NA; cdr3_nt: TGTGCCAGCAGCCTGAAGACAGGTTATAATTCACCCCTCCACTTT; cdr3_aa: CASSLKTGYNSPLHF
j_call: TRBJ2-7; clone_size: once; v_call: TRBV2; d_call: NA; cdr3_nt: TGTGCCAGCAGTGATCCAGGGGTCGAGCAGTACTTC; cdr3_aa: CASSDPGVEQYF
j_call: TRBJ1-1; clone_size: NA; v_call: TRBV12-3/TRBV12-4; d_call: NA; cdr3_nt: TGTGCCAGCAGTCGACCCAACACTGAAGCTTTCTTT; cdr3_aa: CASSRPNTEAFF
j_call: TRBJ2-7; clone_size: NA; v_call: TRBV19; d_call: NA; cdr3_nt: TGTGCCAGTAGTATAGGACGCGAGCAGTACTTC; cdr3_aa: CASSIGREQYF
j_call: TRBJ2-1; clone_size: NA; v_call: TRBV29-1; d_call: TRBD2; cdr3_nt: TGCAGCGCACCGGCATCCGGGAGGGTGAGCTCCTACAATGAGCAGTTCTTC; cdr3_aa: CSAPASGRVSSYNEQFF
j_call: TRBJ1-2; clone_size: NA; v_call: TRBV11-2; d_call: NA; cdr3_nt: TGTGCCAGCAGCCCGGACCAATACTATGGCTACACCTTC; cdr3_aa: CASSPDQYYGYTF
j_call: TRBJ2-5; clone_size: NA; v_call: TRBV12-3/TRBV12-4; d_call: NA; cdr3_nt: TGTGCCAGCAGTCGAAAGGGAGAGACCCAGTACTTC; cdr3_aa: CASSRKGETQYF
j_call: TRBJ2-7; clone_size: NA; v_call: TRBV6-4; d_call: TRBD1; cdr3_nt: TGTGCCAGCAGTGACTCGAGTCGGGGAAGACAGGGGGTAGGTGGTCGACCGCGGGATGCCGAGCAGTACTTC; cdr3_aa: CASSDSSRGRQGVGGRPRDAEQYF
j_call: TRBJ2-7; clone_size: NA; v_call: TRBV28; d_call: TRBD2; cdr3_nt: TGTGCCAGCAGTTTATACCTCGATCGGACTAGCGGGTACAATGCCTACGAGCAGTACTTC; cdr3_aa: CASSLYLDRTSGYNAYEQYF
j_call: TRBJ2-7; clone_size: few; v_call: TRBV13; d_call: NA; cdr3_nt: TGTGCCAGCAGCTTAAGGACCTACGAGCAGTACTTC; cdr3_aa: CASSLRTYEQYF
j_call: TRBJ2-3; clone_size: NA; v_call: TRBV7-2; d_call: NA; cdr3_nt: TGTGCCAGCAGCTACACAGATACGCAGTATTTT; cdr3_aa: CASSYTDTQYF
j_call: TRBJ2-7; clone_size: NA; v_call: TRBV28; d_call: NA; cdr3_nt: TGTGCCAGCAGTTTCGGGGTGGGGGACTCCTACGAGCAGTACTTC; cdr3_aa: CASSFGVGDSYEQYF
j_call: TRBJ1-2; clone_size: NA; v_call: TRBV27; d_call: TRBD1; cdr3_nt: TGTGCCAGCAGTTTTGTCGACAGGGGGGCTAACTATGGCTACACCTTC; cdr3_aa: CASSFVDRGANYGYTF
j_call: TRBJ2-7; clone_size: once; v_call: TRBV20-1; d_call: TRBD2; cdr3_nt: TGCAGTGCTAGTCGGAGTAGCGGGAGCAACGAGCAGTACTTC; cdr3_aa: CSASRSSGSNEQYF
j_call: TRBJ2-5; clone_size: NA; v_call: TRBV5-1; d_call: NA; cdr3_nt: TGCGCCAGCAGCTTGGTAGGGGTCCAAGAGACCCAGTACTTC; cdr3_aa: CASSLVGVQETQYF
j_call: TRBJ2-2; clone_size: NA; v_call: TRBV6-2/TRBV6-3; d_call: NA; cdr3_nt: TGTGCCAGCAGTTACTCGAAGGGAGAGGGACCCAACACCGGGGAGCTGTTTTTT; cdr3_aa: CASSYSKGEGPNTGELFF
j_call: TRBJ1-5; clone_size: few; v_call: TRBV6-5; d_call: NA; cdr3_nt: TGTGCCAGCAGTTACTCGGGGAGTAGCAATCAGCCCCAGCATTTT; cdr3_aa: CASSYSGSSNQPQHF
j_call: TRBJ2-1; clone_size: few; v_call: TRBV7-9; d_call: NA; cdr3_nt: TGTGCCAGCAGCTCCACCCGTCCCGGGAGAATCTTGAATGAGCAGTTCTTC; cdr3_aa: CASSSTRPGRILNEQFF
j_call: TRBJ1-2; clone_size: NA; v_call: TRBV5-5; d_call: NA; cdr3_nt: TGTGCCAGCAGCCCCAGCCCGGGTACTAACTATGGCTACACCTTC; cdr3_aa: CASSPSPGTNYGYTF
j_call: TRBJ1-2; clone_size: NA; v_call: TRBV5-1; d_call: TRBD1; cdr3_nt: TGCGCCAGCAGCTCCATCGTTACAGGGGGCGGGAATGGCTACACCTTC; cdr3_aa: CASSSIVTGGGNGYTF
j_call: TRBJ2-2; clone_size: NA; v_call: TRBV24-1; d_call: NA; cdr3_nt: TGTGCCACCAGTGATGCAGGGTGGAACACCGGGGAGCTGTTTTTT; cdr3_aa: CATSDAGWNTGELFF
j_call: TRBJ2-2; clone_size: NA; v_call: TRBV7-3; d_call: NA; cdr3_nt: TGTGCCAGCAGGGCGACTAGGGAGGTCACCGGGGAGCTGTTTTTT; cdr3_aa: CASRATREVTGELFF
j_call: TRBJ2-1; clone_size: NA; v_call: TRBV5-4; d_call: TRBD2; cdr3_nt: TGTGCCAGCAGCGCTCTACTAGCGGGAGGGGGAAATGAGCAGTTCTTC; cdr3_aa: CASSALLAGGGNEQFF
j_call: TRBJ2-7; clone_size: NA; v_call: TRBV7-8; d_call: NA; cdr3_nt: TGTGCCAGCAGCTTAGCTTTGGGGGCAGAAAACGAGCAGTACTTC; cdr3_aa: CASSLALGAENEQYF
j_call: TRBJ2-1; clone_size: NA; v_call: TRBV28; d_call: TRBD2; cdr3_nt: TGTGCCAGCAGCCGATTCTATAGCGGGAGTAGGTACAATGAGCAGTTCTTC; cdr3_aa: CASSRFYSGSRYNEQFF
j_call: TRBJ1-6; clone_size: NA; v_call: TRBV4-2; d_call: NA; cdr3_nt: TGTGCCAGCAGCCAATTTTGGCAGATGAATTCACCCCTCCACTTT; cdr3_aa: CASSQFWQMNSPLHF
j_call: TRBJ2-7; clone_size: NA; v_call: TRBV7-9; d_call: NA; cdr3_nt: TGTGCCAGCAGTGAGGCAAGGGGCTTCTACGAGCAGTACTTC; cdr3_aa: CASSEARGFYEQYF
j_call: TRBJ1-1; clone_size: NA; v_call: TRBV5-4; d_call: NA; cdr3_nt: TGTGCCAGCAGCTCCCCAGGGGACACTGAAGCTTTCTTT; cdr3_aa: CASSSPGDTEAFF
j_call: TRBJ1-3; clone_size: NA; v_call: TRBV3-1/TRBV3-2; d_call: NA; cdr3_nt: TGTGCCAGCAGCCTGCTGGACGGGACCTCTGGAAACACCATATATTTT; cdr3_aa: CASSLLDGTSGNTIYF
j_call: TRBJ2-1; clone_size: once; v_call: TRBV6-5; d_call: TRBD2; cdr3_nt: TGTGCCAGCAGTAACGGACTAGTCAATGAGCAGTTCTTC; cdr3_aa: CASSNGLVNEQFF
j_call: TRBJ2-2; clone_size: once; v_call: TRBV6-2/TRBV6-3; d_call: NA; cdr3_nt: TGTGCCAGCAGTTACTCCAGAGCTCCCGTGAAGCTGTTTTTT; cdr3_aa: CASSYSRAPVKLFF
j_call: TRBJ2-3; clone_size: NA; v_call: TRBV18; d_call: TRBD2; cdr3_nt: TGTGCCAGCTCACCACCGACTAGCGGGGTTGTAGATACGCAGTATTTT; cdr3_aa: CASSPPTSGVVDTQYF
j_call: TRBJ2-1; clone_size: NA; v_call: TRBV3-1/TRBV3-2; d_call: NA; cdr3_nt: TGTGCCAGCAGCCAAGTCTCAGGGGATGAGCAGTTCTTC; cdr3_aa: CASSQVSGDEQFF
j_call: TRBJ2-1; clone_size: NA; v_call: TRBV19; d_call: TRBD2; cdr3_nt: TGTGCCAGTAGTCGGACTAGCGGGATTTTTGGGTACAATGAGCAGTTCTTC; cdr3_aa: CASSRTSGIFGYNEQFF
j_call: TRBJ2-7; clone_size: NA; v_call: TRBV5-6; d_call: NA; cdr3_nt: TGTGCCAGCAGCCTTGCGTGGGGTTACGAGCAGTACTTC; cdr3_aa: CASSLAWGYEQYF
j_call: TRBJ2-1; clone_size: NA; v_call: TRBV10-3; d_call: TRBD2; cdr3_nt: TGTGCCATCAGTGGGGATCGGGGGGGGTACAATGAGCAGTTCTTC; cdr3_aa: CAISGDRGGYNEQFF
j_call: TRBJ2-3; clone_size: NA; v_call: TRBV3-1/TRBV3-2; d_call: TRBD2; cdr3_nt: TGTGCCAGCAGCCAATTACTTGGGGCCTCGGGGGGGGCTTCAGATACGCAGTATTTT; cdr3_aa: CASSQLLGASGGASDTQYF
j_call: TRBJ1-2; clone_size: NA; v_call: TRBV18; d_call: TRBD1; cdr3_nt: TGTGCCAGCTCGCGACAGGGCCGGGACTATGGCTACACCTTC; cdr3_aa: CASSRQGRDYGYTF
j_call: TRBJ1-5; clone_size: NA; v_call: TRBV11-2; d_call: NA; cdr3_nt: TGTGCCAGCAGCTTGAACAGGGCTCAGCCCCAGCATTTT; cdr3_aa: CASSLNRAQPQHF
j_call: TRBJ1-4; clone_size: NA; v_call: TRBV7-6; d_call: NA; cdr3_nt: TGTGCCAGCAGCCCCGGGACGAGGGCAACTAATGAAAAACTGTTTTTT; cdr3_aa: CASSPGTRATNEKLFF
j_call: TRBJ2-7; clone_size: NA; v_call: TRBV5-4; d_call: TRBD2; cdr3_nt: TGTGCCAGCAGCTGGGGCGGGAGCTCCTACGAGCAGTACTTC; cdr3_aa: CASSWGGSSYEQYF
j_call: TRBJ1-2; clone_size: NA; v_call: TRBV3-1/TRBV3-2; d_call: NA; cdr3_nt: TGTGCCAGCAGCCAAACTTTGCAGGTCCTCTATGGCTACACCTTC; cdr3_aa: CASSQTLQVLYGYTF